This passage covers 26 T cell receptor beta chains from one sample sequenced in a study of blood T cell repertoires in COVID-19. Sequencing was performed with immunoSEQ multiplex PCR; in TCRdb, only in-frame clones are kept and a portion is missing. The sample yields 120,000 to 150,000 clones, around 76% seen once. The sample comprised peripheral blood. These receptors came from a man older than 75 with acute or convalescent COVID-19.

The V call is TRBV11-2, the J call TRBJ2-5, with no clear D. V was pared by 3 bases and J by 1 base, with 6 bases between. Germline values: CDR1 SGHAT, CDR2 FQNNGV. There are 13 residues in the CDR3. The chain's CDR3 is CASSFEAQETQYF. The CDR3 DNA is TGTGCCAGCAGCTTCGAGGCCCAAGAGACCCAGTACTTC. The whole variable domain, filled in from reference TRBV11-2 and TRBJ2-5, reads EAGVAQSPRYKIIEKRQSVAFWCNPISGHATLYWYQQILGQGPKLLIQFQNNGVVDDSQLPKDRFSAERLKGVDSTLKIQPAKLEDSAVYLCASSFEAQETQYFGPGTRLLVL.

The chain combines TRBV7-2 with TRBJ1-1, with TRBD1 matching over 7 bases. This CDR3 contains 14 residues. V was pared by 5 bases and J by 1 base, with 4 bases of the junction left unmatched. Germline V gene data show CDR1 as SGHTA and CDR2 as FQGNSA. The CDR3 DNA reads as TGTGCCAGCAGCCCGGGACAGACGAACACTGAAGCTTTCTTT. Translated, it gives CASSPGQTNTEAFF. Based on the CDR3 plus reference TRBV7-2 and TRBJ1-1, the full variable domain is GAGVSQSPSNKVTEKGKDVELRCDPISGHTALYWYRQSLGQGLEFLIYFQGNSAPDKSGLPSDRFSAERTGGSVSTLTIQRTQQEDSAVYLCASSPGQTNTEAFFGQGTRLTVV.

V is TRBV2 and J is TRBJ2-1; 9 bases align to TRBD2. CDR1 and CDR2 (germline): SNHLY, FYNNEI. V lost 4 bases and J lost 8; bases outside the gene matches: 9. This CDR3 has 15 residues. CDR3 amino acids: CASSVSLAGRDEQFF. DNA of the CDR3: TGTGCCAGCAGTGTTAGCCTAGCGGGGCGGGATGAGCAGTTCTTC.

The V gene is TRBV14, the J gene TRBJ2-5; D possibly corresponds to TRBD1 (6 bases). This CDR3 spans 14 amino acids. V lost 4 bases and J 2 bases, leaving 11 bases between the germline ends. Germline loops: CDR1 SGHDN, CDR2 FVKESK. The DNA of the CDR3 is TGTGCCAGCAGCCGACTCACAGGGCAAGAGACCCAGTACTTC. Its protein product is CASSRLTGQETQYF.

The rearrangement uses TRBV4-3 and TRBJ1-4, with D unclear. V was pared by 1 base and J by 8 bases, with 8 bases between. The CDR3 is 13 residues long. Germline-derived CDR1 and CDR2 are LGHNA and YSLEER. The CDR3 region is CASSQVIREKLFF. In DNA form, the CDR3 reads TGCGCCAGCAGCCAAGTTATTCGGGAAAAACTGTTTTTT.

The chain combines TRBV5-4 with TRBJ2-3, with 14 bases fitting TRBD2. Germline V gene data show CDR1 as SGHNT and CDR2 as YYREEE (reference sequence). V lost 3 bases and J lost 6; bases outside the gene matches: 0. This CDR3 contains 14 residues. CDR3 region: CASSWTSGGDTQYF. The CDR3 DNA reads TGTGCCAGCAGCTGGACTAGCGGGGGGGATACGCAGTATTTT.

This rearrangement joins TRBV24-1 to TRBJ2-1; D ambiguous. The CDR3 totals 15 residues. Germline CDR1 is KGHDR and CDR2 is SFDVKD. V lost 4 bases and J 6 bases, leaving 15 bases between the germline ends. The CDR3 protein is CATSEAGFSANEQFF. Here the CDR3 DNA reads TGTGCCACCAGTGAGGCCGGGTTCTCGGCCAATGAGCAGTTCTTC.

The CDR3 protein is CASSPRGGGGFNEQFF. CDR3 nucleotide sequence: TGTGCCAGCAGCCCTCGAGGAGGCGGGGGATTCAATGAGCAGTTCTTC. The chain couples TRBV13 to TRBJ2-1; 7 bases are a match to TRBD2. The CDR3 runs 16 residues. Trimming cost V 5 bases and J 6 bases; bases outside gene matches: 13. CDR1 is PRHDT and CDR2 is FYEKMQ in the germline V gene (reference sequence). The variable domain in full, completed from reference TRBV13 and TRBJ2-1, reads AAGVIQSPRHLIKEKRETATLKCYPIPRHDTVYWYQQGPGQDPQFLISFYEKMQSDKGSIPDRFSAQQFSDYHSELNMSSLELGDSALYFCASSPRGGGGFNEQFFGPGTRLTVL.

The CDR3 loop is CASSRTGGMNTEAFF. For the CDR3, the DNA is TGCGCCAGCAGCCGTACAGGGGGTATGAACACTGAAGCTTTCTTT. The chain has TRBV4-1 and TRBJ1-1; 8 bases align to TRBD1. CDR3 length equals 15 residues. Germline CDR1 MGHRA, CDR2 YSYEKL. V lost 4 bases, J lost 0 bases, and 4 bases stayed unmatched.

The genes are TRBV15 and TRBJ1-2, with TRBD1 matching 8 bases. This CDR3 comprises 18 residues. Trimming cost V 3 bases and J 6 bases; bases outside gene matches: 18. Germline-derived CDR1 and CDR2 are LNHNV and YYDKDF (reference sequence). DNA for the CDR3: TGTGCCACCAGCAGTTACAAATCCGGGACAGGAGTTAGTCATGGCTACACCTTC. Translating it yields CATSSYKSGTGVSHGYTF.

The gene calls are TRBV15 and TRBJ2-7; TRBD2 aligns across 10 bases. Germline assignment: CDR1 LNHNV and CDR2 YYDKDF (reference sequence). V was clipped by 1 base and J by 6 bases; unmatched bases: 0. The CDR3 covers 13 residues. Written as DNA, the CDR3 is TGTGCCACCAGCAGAGGGACTAGCGGCGAGCAGTACTTC. Translated: CATSRGTSGEQYF.

This sequence joins TRBV7-2 and TRBJ1-6; a weak D match, TRBD1 (6 bases). CDR3 length: 14 amino acids. Germline V gene data show CDR1 as SGHTA and CDR2 as FQGNSA. V lost 5 bases to trimming and J lost 10 bases, with 15 bases between them. The CDR3 loop is CASSDLQGRSPLHF. CDR3 DNA: TGTGCCAGCAGCGATCTGCAGGGGCGCTCACCCCTCCACTTT.

The J gene is TRBJ2-1, the V gene TRBV7-2; D may be TRBD1 (6 bases). The CDR3 sequence is 11 residues long. Germline CDR1 is SGHTA and CDR2 is FQGNSA. Trimming stripped 4 bases from V and 10 bases from J, with 8 bases between. DNA of the CDR3: TGTGCCAGCAGCTACGGGACAGAGCAGTTCTTC. Translating gives CASSYGTEQFF. Full variable domain (remainder filled in from reference TRBV7-2 and TRBJ2-1): GAGVSQSPSNKVTEKGKDVELRCDPISGHTALYWYRQSLGQGLEFLIYFQGNSAPDKSGLPSDRFSAERTGGSVSTLTIQRTQQEDSAVYLCASSYGTEQFFGPGTRLTVL.

V is TRBV4-2 and J is TRBJ2-6; 8 bases fit TRBD1. Germline-derived CDR1 and CDR2 are LGHNA and YNFKEQ. After removal of 3 bases from V and 0 bases from J, the junction contained 7 bases not matched to a gene. The length of the CDR3 is 18 residues. The CDR3 DNA reads as TGTGCCAGCAGCCAGCCAGGACAGGGAGGCTCTGGGGCCAACGTCCTGACTTTC. Translating gives CASSQPGQGGSGANVLTF.

Here the CDR3 reads CASSIGGRRGNTIYF. The DNA for the CDR3 is TGTGCCAGTAGTATCGGGGGACGAAGAGGAAACACCATATATTTT. V is TRBV19 and J is TRBJ1-3, with a tentative D call TRBD1 (5 bases). This CDR3 contains 15 residues. The V end lost 3 bases, the J end lost 4 bases, and 13 bases lay between the germline ends. CDR1 is LNHDA, CDR2 SQIVND, per germline (reference sequence).

The rearrangement joins TRBV5-1 to TRBJ1-1; D is undetermined. CDR3 length: 14 amino acids. Germline V gene lookup returns CDR1 SGHRS and CDR2 YFSETQ. The V gene lost 6 bases and the J gene lost 5 bases, with 17 bases spanning the gap. The DNA for the CDR3 is TGCGCCAGCACCCCGGGTGGTACGGAGACTGAAGCTTTCTTT. The encoded protein is CASTPGGTETEAFF.

V usage is TRBV28 and J usage is TRBJ2-7; 8 bases match TRBD1. Trimming cost V 3 bases and J 6 bases; bases outside gene matches: 4. The CDR3 runs 13 residues. CDR1 is MDHEN and CDR2 is SYDVKM in the germline V gene. For the CDR3, the DNA is TGTGCCAGCAGTTTCACAGGGGGGAGCGAGCAGTACTTC. Its translation: CASSFTGGSEQYF.

The gene calls are TRBV24-1 and TRBJ1-2; no definite D call. The length of the CDR3 is 15 residues. Germline CDR1 and CDR2: KGHDR and SFDVKD. Between the trimmed V and J ends, which lost 0 bases and 7 bases, there was a span of 14 bases. As DNA, the CDR3 is TGTGCCACCAGTGATTTGAATCCAGGTTTCGGTGGCTACACCTTC. Protein product: CATSDLNPGFGGYTF.

The DNA of the CDR3 is TGTGCCAGCACGGACAGGGGGCGAGATGGCTACACCTTC. Its translation: CASTDRGRDGYTF. The chain recombines TRBV6-5 with TRBJ1-2, with 11 bases matching TRBD1. CDR3 length: 13 residues. CDR1 and CDR2 (germline): MNHEY, SVGAGI. The J segment lost 6 bases and the V segment lost 7 bases, leaving 4 bases of the junction unmatched.

The rearrangement links TRBV10-3 to TRBJ1-5; TRBD1 aligns across 9 bases. The CDR3 contains 14 residues. Germline-derived CDR1 and CDR2 are ENHRY and SYGVKD. J lost 4 bases, V lost 4 bases, and 2 bases had no gene match. CDR3 region: CAISGQGGNQPQHF. CDR3 DNA sequence: TGTGCCATCAGTGGACAGGGGGGGAATCAGCCCCAGCATTTT.

The gene calls are TRBV6-5 and TRBJ1-2; 10 bases map to TRBD1. The CDR3 length is 15 residues. The V gene's germline CDR1 is MNHEY and CDR2 SVGAGI. Trimming at V came to 5 bases and at J to 4 bases, leaving 7 bases not matched to a gene. The CDR3 here is CASSLRQGASYGYTF. CDR3 nucleotide sequence: TGTGCCAGCAGTCTACGACAGGGGGCTAGCTATGGCTACACCTTC.

The V and J genes are TRBV29-1 and TRBJ2-6; D is unresolved. Between the trimmed V and J ends, which lost 6 bases and 0 bases, there was a span of 12 bases. CDR3 size: 15 residues. CDR1 SQVTM and CDR2 ANQGSEA come from the germline V gene. The CDR3 sequence is CSVGQDNSGANVLTF. CDR3 DNA sequence: TGCAGCGTGGGCCAAGACAACTCTGGGGCCAACGTCCTGACTTTC.

The CDR3 loop reads CATGGGAGNIQYF. The CDR3 DNA sequence: TGTGCCACCGGCGGGGGCGCGGGGAACATTCAGTACTTC. The J gene is TRBJ2-4, the V gene TRBV24-1; possible D gene TRBD2, 7 bases. Looked up from germline, CDR1 is KGHDR and CDR2 is SFDVKD. This CDR3 comprises 13 residues. The V end lost 9 bases, the J end lost 7 bases, and 15 bases lay between the germline ends.

The J gene is TRBJ2-7, the V gene TRBV10-3; TRBD1 agrees at 7 bases. V was pared by 4 bases and J by 2 bases, with 8 bases of the junction left unmatched. Germline CDR1 reads ENHRY; CDR2 reads SYGVKD. The CDR3 covers 15 residues. This CDR3 is CAISGDRGGPYEQYF. Here the CDR3 DNA reads TGTGCCATCAGTGGGGATCGAGGGGGCCCCTACGAGCAGTACTTC.

The table lists this clone with a few counts. The genes are TRBV7-2 and TRBJ1-6; D is possibly TRBD1 (5 bases). V lost 4 bases and J 9 bases, leaving 16 bases between the germline ends. This CDR3 has 15 amino acids. Germline V gene sequence: CDR1 SGHTA, CDR2 FQGNSA. Here the CDR3 reads CASSSGIHQSSPLHF. CDR3 DNA sequence: TGTGCCAGCAGCTCAGGGATCCATCAAAGTTCACCCCTCCACTTT.

The chain recombines TRBV6-5 with TRBJ1-2; no clear D. The CDR3 is made up of 13 amino acids. The V end lost 2 bases, the J end lost 2 bases, and 6 bases lay between the germline ends. Germline CDR1 and CDR2: MNHEY and SVGAGI. DNA of the CDR3: TGTGCCAGCAGTTACGGACTGAACTATGGCTACACCTTC. Amino acids: CASSYGLNYGYTF.